This is a list of T cell receptor beta chains from one sample in a study of Ad26.COV2.S vaccination and SARS-CoV-2 variants. TCRdb keeps only in-frame clones here, not all; method: immunoSEQ multiplex PCR. The top ten hold 10% to 15% of the sample, which has more than 350,000 clones, 80% to 95% seen once. This material consisted of peripheral blood, taken in a trial of Ad26.COV2.S vaccine versus placebo. The receptors come from a person between 18 and 65 years old who received the Ad26.COV2.S COVID-19 vaccine or a placebo. Both conserved end residues are part of each CDR3. The D gene is left open where the match is weak. Only part of the rows carry a size: once, few, many, or a class if the clone is expanded.

>-|TRBV11-2|TRBJ2-1|-|14
TGTGCCAGCAGCTTAGGAATAGCGGTTGATGAGCAGTTCTTC
CASSLGIAVDEQFF
>-|TRBV5-1|TRBJ1-1|-|13
TGCGCCAGCAGCTTGGAGGGGTTAGGTGAAGCTTTCTTT
CASSLEGLGEAFF
>once|TRBV2|TRBJ2-7|TRBD1|13
TGTGCCAGCTCGGGACAGGGATTCTACGAGCAGTACTTC
CASSGQGFYEQYF
>-|TRBV12-3/TRBV12-4|TRBJ2-7|-|11
TGTGCCAGCAGTTCAAGGTACGAGCAGTACTTC
CASSSRYEQYF
>-|TRBV5-1|TRBJ2-1|TRBD2|16
TGCGCCAGCAGCTCCGGGACTAGCGGGACTTACAATGAGCAGTTCTTC
CASSSGTSGTYNEQFF
>-|TRBV30|TRBJ2-5|-|11
TGTGCCTGGAGTTCCCGGGAGACCCAGTACTTC
CAWSSRETQYF
>-|TRBV7-9|TRBJ2-1|TRBD1|16
TGTGCCAGCAGCACCGAGAACACGGACAGGTACAATGAGCAGTTCTTC
CASSTENTDRYNEQFF
>-|TRBV7-9|TRBJ2-5|TRBD2|18
TGTGCCAGCAGCTTAGTACTAGCGGGAAGTGGGTCTCAAGAGACCCAGTACTTC
CASSLVLAGSGSQETQYF
>-|TRBV2|TRBJ1-1|-|14
TGTGGGACACGCGGCGGGCTTATGAACACTGAAGCTTTCTTT
CGTRGGLMNTEAFF
>-|TRBV10-1|TRBJ2-1|TRBD1|13
TGCGCCAGCGGCCCTGGACAGGGCAATGAGCAGTTCTTC
CASGPGQGNEQFF
>-|TRBV7-2|TRBJ2-1|TRBD2|16
TGTGCCAGCAGCTTAAAGCGGGGGACCTCCTACAATGAGCAGTTCTTC
CASSLKRGTSYNEQFF
>-|TRBV5-6|TRBJ1-1|-|14
TGTGCCAGCACCAGCTTCAGGGGGAACACTGAAGCTTTCTTT
CASTSFRGNTEAFF
>-|TRBV6-5|TRBJ2-1|TRBD2|15
TGTGCCAGCAGTTACGTGGCTAGCGGGAGCTATGAGCAGTTCTTC
CASSYVASGSYEQFF
>-|TRBV6-2/TRBV6-3|TRBJ1-1|-|14
TGTGCCAGCAGTTCAGTAGGTTTGGGCACTGAAGCTTTCTTT
CASSSVGLGTEAFF
>-|TRBV28|TRBJ2-3|-|15
TGTGCCAGCAGTTTTTCGGCGGGGTATGCAGATACGCAGTATTTT
CASSFSAGYADTQYF
>-|TRBV7-9|TRBJ2-7|-|15
TGTGCCAGCAGTCATGACAGGGACTTTCTGTACGAGCAGTACTTC
CASSHDRDFLYEQYF
>once|TRBV27|TRBJ2-5|TRBD2|16
TGTGCCAGCAGTCCGACCGGGACTACCTACCAAGAGACCCAGTACTTC
CASSPTGTTYQETQYF
>-|TRBV5-4|TRBJ2-7|TRBD2|14
TGTGCCAGCAGCCGCGGGAGCGGACTCTACGAGCAGTACTTC
CASSRGSGLYEQYF
>-|TRBV9|TRBJ2-7|-|16
TGTGCCAGCAGCGTAACGGACCGACAACTCTCCTACGAGCAGTACTTC
CASSVTDRQLSYEQYF
>few|TRBV30|TRBJ1-5|-|13
TGTGCCTGGAGTGTATCAATTAATCAGCCCCAGCATTTT
CAWSVSINQPQHF
>-|TRBV7-9|TRBJ2-7|TRBD1|13
TGTGCCAGCAGCTTGGGACAGGGGAACGAGCAGTACTTC
CASSLGQGNEQYF
>-|TRBV3-1/TRBV3-2|TRBJ2-5|TRBD2|16
TGTGCCAGCAGCCAAGATAGGGGACTAGCGGTAGAGACCCAGTACTTC
CASSQDRGLAVETQYF
>-|TRBV27|TRBJ2-2|-|13
TGTGCCAGCAGTTTATTGGGAAGCGGGGAGCTGTTTTTT
CASSLLGSGELFF
>-|TRBV6-4|TRBJ2-2|TRBD2|13
TGTGCCAGCAGTAGCGGGAGCACCGGGGAGCTGTTTTTT
CASSSGSTGELFF
>-|TRBV7-9|TRBJ2-7|-|13
TGTGCCAGCAGCTCCGGGGCCTACTACGAGCAGTACTTC
CASSSGAYYEQYF
>-|TRBV5-1|TRBJ2-5|-|15
TGCGCCAGCAGCGTGGGAGTTTCGTACCAAGAGACCCAGTACTTC
CASSVGVSYQETQYF
>-|TRBV9|TRBJ2-2|-|13
TGTGCCAGCGCGTCAGCGGTCACCGGGGAGCTGTTTTTT
CASASAVTGELFF
>-|TRBV12-3/TRBV12-4|TRBJ2-1|-|13
TGTGCCAGCAGTTTGAGTACCTACAATGAGCAGTTCTTC
CASSLSTYNEQFF
>-|TRBV21-1|TRBJ2-1|-|18
TGTGCCAGCGGGTCGTCTAGCGGGAGGTCCCCAGTGGGCAATGAGCAGTTCTTC
CASGSSSGRSPVGNEQFF
>-|TRBV7-9|TRBJ2-3|TRBD2|15
TGTGCCAGCAACCCCCTAGCGGGACCAACAGATACGCAGTATTTT
CASNPLAGPTDTQYF
>-|TRBV6-2/TRBV6-3|TRBJ2-2|-|17
TGTGCCAGCAGTTATAAGGCGAGCAGGGCGAGCACCGGGGAGCTGTTTTTT
CASSYKASRASTGELFF